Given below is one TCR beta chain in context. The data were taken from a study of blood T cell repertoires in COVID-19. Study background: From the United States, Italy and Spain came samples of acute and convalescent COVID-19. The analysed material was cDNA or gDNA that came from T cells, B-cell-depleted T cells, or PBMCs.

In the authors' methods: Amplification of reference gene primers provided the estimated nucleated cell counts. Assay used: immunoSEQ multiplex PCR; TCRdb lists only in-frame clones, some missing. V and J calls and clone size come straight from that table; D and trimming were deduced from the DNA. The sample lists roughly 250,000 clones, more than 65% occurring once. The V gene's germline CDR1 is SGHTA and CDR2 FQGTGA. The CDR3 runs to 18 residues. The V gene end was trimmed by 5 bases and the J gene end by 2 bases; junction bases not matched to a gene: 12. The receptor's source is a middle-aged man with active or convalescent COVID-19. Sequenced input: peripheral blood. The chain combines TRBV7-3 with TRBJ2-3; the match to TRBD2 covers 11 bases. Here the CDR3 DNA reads TGTGCCAGCAGCCCGCGGACTAGCGGGCTCCTTTCCACAGATACGCAGTATTTT. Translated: CASSPRTSGLLSTDTQYF.